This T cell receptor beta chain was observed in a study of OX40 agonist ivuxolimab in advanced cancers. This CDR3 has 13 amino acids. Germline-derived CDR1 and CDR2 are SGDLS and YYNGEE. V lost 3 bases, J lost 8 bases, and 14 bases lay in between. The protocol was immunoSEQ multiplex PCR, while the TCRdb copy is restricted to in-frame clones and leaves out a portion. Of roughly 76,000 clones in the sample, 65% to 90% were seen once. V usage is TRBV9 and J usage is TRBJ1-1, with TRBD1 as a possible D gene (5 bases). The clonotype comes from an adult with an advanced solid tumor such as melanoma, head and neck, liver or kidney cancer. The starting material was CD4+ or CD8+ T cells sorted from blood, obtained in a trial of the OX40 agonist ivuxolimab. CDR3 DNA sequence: TGTGCCAGCAGCGCAAGCGTCTGGGGGGAAGCTTTCTTT. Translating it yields CASSASVWGEAFF.